This TCR beta chain was recovered during a study of neurological immune-mediated disorders. As for the study in general: In a group of roughly 34 multiple sclerosis patients, approximately 30 had the relapsing-remitting type and 3 had the secondary progressive type. General observations from the study: Expansion of TCR clones was greatest in HTLV-1-associated myelopathy and smallest in multiple sclerosis, where it fell below that of healthy controls.

Germline assignment: CDR1 ENHRY and CDR2 SYGVKD. The CDR3 loop spans 18 amino acids. Trimming took 7 bases from V and 4 from J; bases not matched to a gene: 18. In TCRdb, the 5' RACE reads were re-called with MiXCR into one record per CDR3 protein. The sample lists around 46,000 distinct CDR3 sequences, roughly 4.1% occurring once. This clonotype was counted many times. No antigen is known for it. This receptor was identified in a woman aged 55-69 years with multiple sclerosis. The specimen was PBMCs. The gene calls are TRBV10-3 and TRBJ2-3, with 9 bases aligning to TRBD2. The CDR3 sequence is CAITRTPWGVAGADTQYF. The CDR3 nucleotides read TGTGCCATCACCCGAACCCCCTGGGGGGTAGCGGGAGCAGATACGCAGTATTTT.